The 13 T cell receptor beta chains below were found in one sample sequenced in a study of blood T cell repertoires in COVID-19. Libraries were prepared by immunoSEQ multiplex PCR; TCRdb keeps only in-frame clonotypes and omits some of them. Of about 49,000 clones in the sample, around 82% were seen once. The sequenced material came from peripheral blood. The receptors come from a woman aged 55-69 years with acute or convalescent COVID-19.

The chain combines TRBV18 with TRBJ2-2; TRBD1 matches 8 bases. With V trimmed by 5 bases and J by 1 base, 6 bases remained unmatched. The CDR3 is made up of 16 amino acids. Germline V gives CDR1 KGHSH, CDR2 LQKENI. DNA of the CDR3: TGTGCCAGCTCAACACGCGGGACAGGGAACACCGGGGAGCTGTTTTTT. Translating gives CASSTRGTGNTGELFF.

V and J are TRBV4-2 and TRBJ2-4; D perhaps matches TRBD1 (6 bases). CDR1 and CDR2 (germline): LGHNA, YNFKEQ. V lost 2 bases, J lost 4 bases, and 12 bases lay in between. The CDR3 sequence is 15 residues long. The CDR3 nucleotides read TGTGCCAGCAGCCAAAGCCAAGGGGGTAAAAACATTCAGTACTTC. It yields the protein CASSQSQGGKNIQYF.

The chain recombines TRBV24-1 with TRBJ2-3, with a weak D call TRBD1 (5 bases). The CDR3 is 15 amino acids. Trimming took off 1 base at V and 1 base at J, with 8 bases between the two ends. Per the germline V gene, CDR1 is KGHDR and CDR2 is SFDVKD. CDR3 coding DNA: TGTGCCACCAGTGATTTCGGCAGGGGCACAGATACGCAGTATTTT. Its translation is CATSDFGRGTDTQYF.

The CDR3 sequence is CASSEASGLIYNEQFF. CDR3 bases: TGTGCCAGCAGTGAAGCCTCGGGACTGATCTACAATGAGCAGTTCTTC. The chain couples TRBV2 to TRBJ2-1; D is perhaps TRBD2 (6 bases). Looked up from germline, CDR1 is SNHLY and CDR2 is FYNNEI. The CDR3 is 16 residues long. Trimming pared 0 bases from V and 3 bases from J, leaving 12 bases between.

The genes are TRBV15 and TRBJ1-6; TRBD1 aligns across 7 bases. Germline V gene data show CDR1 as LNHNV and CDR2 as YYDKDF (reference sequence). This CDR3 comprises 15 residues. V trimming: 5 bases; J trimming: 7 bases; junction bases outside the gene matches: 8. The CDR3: CATSGEDRPNSPLHF. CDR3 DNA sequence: TGTGCCACCAGCGGCGAGGACAGGCCCAATTCACCCCTCCACTTT.

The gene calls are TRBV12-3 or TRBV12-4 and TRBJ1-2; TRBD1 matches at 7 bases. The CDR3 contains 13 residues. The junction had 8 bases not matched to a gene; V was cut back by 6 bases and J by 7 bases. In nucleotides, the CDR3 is TGTGCCAGCAGGGAGGACAGGTTCGGTGGCTACACCTTC. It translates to CASREDRFGGYTF.

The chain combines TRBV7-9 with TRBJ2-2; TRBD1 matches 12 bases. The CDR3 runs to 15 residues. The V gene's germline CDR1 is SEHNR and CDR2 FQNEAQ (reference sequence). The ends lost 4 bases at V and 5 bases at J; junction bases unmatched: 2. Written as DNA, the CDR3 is TGTGCCAGCAGCTCGGGACAGGGGGCAACCGGGGAGCTGTTTTTT. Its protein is CASSSGQGATGELFF.

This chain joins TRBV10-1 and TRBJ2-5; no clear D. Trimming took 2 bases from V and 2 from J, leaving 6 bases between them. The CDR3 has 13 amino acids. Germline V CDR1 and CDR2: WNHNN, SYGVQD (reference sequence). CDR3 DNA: TGCGCCAGCAGTGAGGGGCCACAAGAGACCCAGTACTTC. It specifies CASSEGPQETQYF.

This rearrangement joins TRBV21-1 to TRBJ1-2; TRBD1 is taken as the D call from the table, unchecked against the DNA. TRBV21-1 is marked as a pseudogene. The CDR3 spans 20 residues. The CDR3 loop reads CASSKGQRDRQNTTNYGYTF. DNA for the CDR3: TGTGCCAGCAGCAAAGGTCAGAGGGACAGGCAAAATACAACTAACTATGGCTACACCTTC.

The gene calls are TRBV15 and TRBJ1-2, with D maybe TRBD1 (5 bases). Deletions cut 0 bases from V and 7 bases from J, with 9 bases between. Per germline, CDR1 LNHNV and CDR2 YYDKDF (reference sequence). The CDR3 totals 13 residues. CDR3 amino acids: CATSRDAGTGYTF. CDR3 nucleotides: TGTGCCACCAGCAGAGATGCGGGGACTGGCTACACCTTC.

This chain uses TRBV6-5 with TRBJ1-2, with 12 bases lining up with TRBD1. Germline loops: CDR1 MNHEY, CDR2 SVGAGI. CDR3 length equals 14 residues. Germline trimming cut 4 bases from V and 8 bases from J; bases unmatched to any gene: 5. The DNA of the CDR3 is TGTGCCAGCAGTTCTGGCGGGACAGGGGGCGGCTACACCTTC. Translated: CASSSGGTGGGYTF.

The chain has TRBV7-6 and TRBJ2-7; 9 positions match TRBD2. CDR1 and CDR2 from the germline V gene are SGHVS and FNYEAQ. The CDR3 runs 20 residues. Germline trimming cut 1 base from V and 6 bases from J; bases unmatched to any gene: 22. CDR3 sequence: CASSLVIQLAGQGGLAEQYF. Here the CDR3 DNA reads TGTGCCAGCAGCTTAGTAATTCAACTAGCGGGTCAGGGGGGGTTGGCCGAGCAGTACTTC. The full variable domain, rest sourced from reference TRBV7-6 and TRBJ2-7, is GAGVSQSPRYKVTKRGQDVALRCDPISGHVSLYWYRQALGQGPEFLTYFNYEAQQDKSGLPNDRFSAERPEGSISTLTIQRTEQRDSAMYRCASSLVIQLAGQGGLAEQYFGPGTRLTVT.

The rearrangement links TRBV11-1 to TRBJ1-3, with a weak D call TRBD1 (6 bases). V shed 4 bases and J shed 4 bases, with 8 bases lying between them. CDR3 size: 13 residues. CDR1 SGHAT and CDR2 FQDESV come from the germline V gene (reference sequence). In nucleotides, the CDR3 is TGTGCCAGCAGCTCGACAGGAGGAAACACCATATATTTT. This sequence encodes CASSSTGGNTIYF.